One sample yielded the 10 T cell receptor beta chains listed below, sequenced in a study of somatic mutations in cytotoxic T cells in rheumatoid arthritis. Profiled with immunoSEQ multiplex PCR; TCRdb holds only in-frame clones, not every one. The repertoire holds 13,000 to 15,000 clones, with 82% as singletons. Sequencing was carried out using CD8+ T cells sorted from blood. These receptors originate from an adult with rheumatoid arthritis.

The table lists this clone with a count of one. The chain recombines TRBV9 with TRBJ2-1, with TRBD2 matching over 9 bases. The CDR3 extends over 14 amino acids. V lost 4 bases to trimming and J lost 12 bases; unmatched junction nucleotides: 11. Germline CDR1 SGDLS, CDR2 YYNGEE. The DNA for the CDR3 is TGTGCCAGCAGCTCCGGGACTAGCAGTGGGGGGCAGTTCTTC. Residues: CASSSGTSSGGQFF.

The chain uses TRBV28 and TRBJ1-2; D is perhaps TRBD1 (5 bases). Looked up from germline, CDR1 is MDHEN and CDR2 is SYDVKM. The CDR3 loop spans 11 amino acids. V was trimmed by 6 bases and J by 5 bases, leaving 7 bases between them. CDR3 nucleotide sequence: TGTGCCAGCAGCGCAGGGTATGGCTACACCTTC. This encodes CASSAGYGYTF.

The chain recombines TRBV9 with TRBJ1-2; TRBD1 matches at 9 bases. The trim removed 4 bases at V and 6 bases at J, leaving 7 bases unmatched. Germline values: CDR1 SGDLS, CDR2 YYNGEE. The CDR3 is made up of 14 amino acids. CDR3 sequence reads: CASSQGGTGNGYTF. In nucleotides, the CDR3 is TGTGCCAGCAGCCAGGGAGGGACAGGGAATGGCTACACCTTC.

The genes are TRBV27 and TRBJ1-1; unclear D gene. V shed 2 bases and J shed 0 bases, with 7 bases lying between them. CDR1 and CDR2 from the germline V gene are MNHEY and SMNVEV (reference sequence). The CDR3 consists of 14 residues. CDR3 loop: CASSLQAMNTEAFF. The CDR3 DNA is TGTGCCAGCAGTTTACAGGCGATGAACACTGAAGCTTTCTTT.

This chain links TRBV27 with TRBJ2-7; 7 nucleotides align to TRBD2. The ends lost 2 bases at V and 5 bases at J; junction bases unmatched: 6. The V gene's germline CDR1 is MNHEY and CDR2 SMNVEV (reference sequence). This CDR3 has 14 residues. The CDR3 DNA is TGTGCCAGCAGTTTACGTCGGGGAGGGGACGAGCAGTACTTC. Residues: CASSLRRGGDEQYF.

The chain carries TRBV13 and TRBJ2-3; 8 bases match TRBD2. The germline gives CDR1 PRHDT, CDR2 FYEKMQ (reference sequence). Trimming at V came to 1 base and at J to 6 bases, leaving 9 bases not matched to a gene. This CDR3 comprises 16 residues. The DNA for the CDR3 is TGTGCCAGCAGCTTAGCTTCGGGAGGGGAGGGTGATACGCAGTATTTT. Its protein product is CASSLASGGEGDTQYF.

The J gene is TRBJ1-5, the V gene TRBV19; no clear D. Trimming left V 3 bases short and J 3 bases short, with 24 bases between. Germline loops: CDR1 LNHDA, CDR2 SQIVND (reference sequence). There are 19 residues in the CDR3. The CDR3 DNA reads TGTGCCAGTAGTATCGGAGTGGCAATAAACTCGATATACAATCAGCCCCAGCATTTT. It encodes CASSIGVAINSIYNQPQHF. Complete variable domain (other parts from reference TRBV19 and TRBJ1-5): DGGITQSPKYLFRKEGQNVTLSCEQNLNHDAMYWYRQDPGQGLRLIYYSQIVNDFQKGDIAEGYSVSREKKESFPLTVTSAQKNPTAFYLCASSIGVAINSIYNQPQHFGDGTRLSIL.

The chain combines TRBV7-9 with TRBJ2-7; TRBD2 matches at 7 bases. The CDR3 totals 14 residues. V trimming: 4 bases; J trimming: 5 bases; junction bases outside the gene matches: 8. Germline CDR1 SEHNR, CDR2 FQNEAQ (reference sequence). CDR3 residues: CASSSLAVSDEQYF. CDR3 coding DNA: TGTGCCAGCAGCTCCCTAGCGGTCTCGGACGAGCAGTACTTC.

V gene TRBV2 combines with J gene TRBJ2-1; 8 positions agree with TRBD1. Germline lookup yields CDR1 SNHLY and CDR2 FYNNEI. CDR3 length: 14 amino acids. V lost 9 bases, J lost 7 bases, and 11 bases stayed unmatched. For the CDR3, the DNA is TGTGCCAGTTTAGGGACAGGTTCTGGTAATGAGCAGTTCTTC. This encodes CASLGTGSGNEQFF.

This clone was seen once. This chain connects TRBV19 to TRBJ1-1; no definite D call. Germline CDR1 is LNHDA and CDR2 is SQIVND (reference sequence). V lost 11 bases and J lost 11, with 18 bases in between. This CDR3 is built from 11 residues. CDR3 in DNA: TGTGCCGCCACGGACGGATTCGCCGCTTTCTTT. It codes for CAATDGFAAFF.